The 30 T cell receptor beta chains below come from one sample, sequenced in a study of blood T cell repertoires in COVID-19. Sequencing was performed with immunoSEQ multiplex PCR; in TCRdb, only in-frame clones are kept and a portion is missing. This table holds about 380,000 clones, around 87% found once. Sequences were obtained from PBMCs or T cells enriched from blood (not recorded which). Receptors were obtained from a man under 40 who had recovered from COVID-19.

With regard to this clone: The same CDR3 is also encoded by other DNA sequences in this sample. This CDR3 reads CASSLGGQGTYEQYF. CDR3 bases: TGTGCCAGCAGCTTAGGAGGACAGGGAACCTACGAGCAGTACTTC. The V call is TRBV7-9, the J call TRBJ2-7; the match to TRBD1 covers 8 bases. The CDR3 length is 15 residues. After removal of 1 base from V and 2 bases from J, the junction contained 4 bases not matched to a gene. Per germline, CDR1 SEHNR and CDR2 FQNEAQ (reference sequence).

The J gene is TRBJ2-7, the V gene TRBV7-9; 7 bases map to TRBD2. Unmatched junction bases numbered 9, after V lost 3 bases and J lost 1 base. The CDR3 runs to 16 residues. The germline V gene has CDR1 SEHNR and CDR2 FQNEAQ (reference sequence). The CDR3 region is CASSFFGRSLSYEQYF. In DNA form, the CDR3 reads TGTGCCAGCAGCTTTTTCGGGAGGTCCCTATCCTACGAGCAGTACTTC.

The J gene is TRBJ2-7, the V gene TRBV10-3, with 8 bases aligning to TRBD1. This CDR3 contains 15 residues. Germline V gene data show CDR1 as ENHRY and CDR2 as SYGVKD. J was trimmed by 3 bases and V by 0 bases; bases with no gene match: 4. The CDR3 DNA reads TGTGCCATCAGTGAGTCGCAGGGGGCAAGCTACGAGCAGTACTTC. It codes for CAISESQGASYEQYF.

This clone has only one observation. CDR3 nucleotide sequence: TGTGCCAGCAGTTTAGAAGACATCTATGGCTACACCTTC. Encoded protein: CASSLEDIYGYTF. The gene calls are TRBV12-3 or TRBV12-4 and TRBJ1-2; D ambiguous. The V end was cut by 1 base, the J end by 4 bases, with 7 bases between. The CDR3 has 13 residues.

The J gene is TRBJ1-3, the V gene TRBV2, with 7 nucleotides matching TRBD1. The CDR3 spans 17 residues. Unmatched junction bases numbered 9, after V lost 2 bases and J lost 2 bases. Germline assignment: CDR1 SNHLY and CDR2 FYNNEI. CDR3 nucleotides: TGTGCCAGCAGTGAATGGGACAGCATGCTCACTGGAAACACCATATATTTT. This sequence encodes CASSEWDSMLTGNTIYF.

The chain links TRBV4-1 to TRBJ2-1, with 8 bases matching TRBD2. The CDR3 spans 16 residues. V was clipped by 1 base and J by 5 bases; unmatched bases: 7. The germline V gene encodes CDR1 MGHRA and CDR2 YSYEKL. The CDR3 protein is CASSQAPGLEHNEQFF. The CDR3 DNA reads TGCGCCAGCAGCCAAGCCCCGGGACTAGAGCACAATGAGCAGTTCTTC.

V and J are TRBV5-1 and TRBJ1-6, with TRBD1 identical over 8 bases. Trimming took 0 bases from V and 9 from J; bases not matched to a gene: 2. Germline V CDR1 and CDR2: SGHRS, YFSETQ. This CDR3 region has 14 residues. The CDR3, as DNA: TGCGCCAGCAGCTTGGAACAGGGGGGTTCACCCCTCCACTTT. As protein: CASSLEQGGSPLHF.

The rearrangement links TRBV10-3 to TRBJ1-2; D might be TRBD1 (5 bases). The V gene's germline CDR1 is ENHRY and CDR2 SYGVKD. The CDR3 is 12 residues long. Between the trimmed V and J ends, which lost 9 bases and 5 bases, there was a span of 13 bases. The DNA of the CDR3 is TGTGCCATAACGGGAGAGGGGTATGGCTACACCTTC. Its translation: CAITGEGYGYTF.

The chain joins TRBV10-3 to TRBJ2-3; D perhaps matches TRBD1 (5 bases). Germline V lookup: CDR1 ENHRY, CDR2 SYGVKD. Between the trimmed V and J ends, which lost 8 bases and 3 bases, there was a span of 18 bases. The CDR3 length is 15 residues. The DNA for the CDR3 is TGTGCCATCGGGGCTGAGTCTTGGTGGACAGATACGCAGTATTTT. Translation gives CAIGAESWWTDTQYF.

This sequence joins TRBV7-9 and TRBJ2-5; TRBD2 agrees at 12 bases. Germline V gene sequence: CDR1 SEHNR, CDR2 FQNEAQ (reference sequence). The CDR3 sequence is 16 residues long. Trimming cost V 7 bases and J 5 bases; bases outside gene matches: 11. The CDR3 protein is CASKASGGALPETQYF. The CDR3 DNA sequence: TGTGCCAGCAAAGCTAGCGGGGGGGCTCTACCGGAGACCCAGTACTTC.

The chain carries TRBV4-2 and TRBJ2-5; 13 bases are a match to TRBD2. The CDR3 has 20 residues. Unmatched junction bases numbered 17, after V lost 2 bases and J lost 5 bases. Germline loops: CDR1 LGHNA, CDR2 YNFKEQ. The chain's CDR3 is CASSQTIGTSGENGRETQYF. Here the CDR3 DNA reads TGTGCCAGCAGCCAAACCATTGGGACTAGCGGGGAGAACGGTCGGGAGACCCAGTACTTC.

CDR3 nucleotides: TGTGCCAGCAGCTCGTCCGGGGGGTCCTATGGCTACACCTTC. Residues: CASSSSGGSYGYTF. The chain carries TRBV7-9 and TRBJ1-2, with a tentative D call TRBD1 (5 bases). CDR1 SEHNR and CDR2 FQNEAQ come from the germline V gene (reference sequence). Trimming removed 4 bases from V and 4 bases from J, with 13 bases in between. The CDR3 covers 14 residues.

This clone came up once. The V gene is TRBV19, the J gene TRBJ2-5; maybe TRBD2 (6 bases). Germline V gene data show CDR1 as LNHDA and CDR2 as SQIVND (reference sequence). Trimming removed 6 bases from V and 6 bases from J, with 23 bases in between. The CDR3 covers 16 residues. CDR3 amino acids: CASRNSLGGVGKTQYF. For the CDR3, the DNA is TGTGCCAGTAGGAATTCCCTGGGGGGAGTAGGGAAGACCCAGTACTTC.

This clone was recorded once. The chain employs TRBV5-1 and TRBJ1-1; D unclear. This CDR3 comprises 13 residues. The ends were cut back, 0 bases at V and 6 bases at J, with 9 bases in the middle. The germline V gene encodes CDR1 SGHRS and CDR2 YFSETQ. This chain's CDR3 is CASSLAPEAEAFF. The CDR3 coding sequence is TGCGCCAGCAGCTTGGCCCCGGAGGCTGAAGCTTTCTTT.

The V and J genes are TRBV2 and TRBJ2-7, with 11 bases identical to TRBD1. Germline V gene data show CDR1 as SNHLY and CDR2 as FYNNEI. Unmatched junction bases numbered 4, after V lost 5 bases and J lost 1 base. This CDR3 region has 15 residues. As DNA, the CDR3 is TGTGCCAGCAGTCTTGGACAGGGGGCTTCCTACGAGCAGTACTTC. This sequence encodes CASSLGQGASYEQYF.

The V and J genes are TRBV18 and TRBJ2-7, with 14 nucleotides matching TRBD2. V dropped 3 bases and J dropped 6; count of bases not matched to a gene: 10. CDR1 KGHSH and CDR2 LQKENI come from the germline V gene. The CDR3 sequence is 17 residues long. The CDR3 loop reads CASSPTRTSGGRGEQYF. The CDR3 region has the DNA TGTGCCAGCTCACCTACCCGGACTAGCGGGGGGCGAGGCGAGCAGTACTTC.

The chain employs TRBV24-1 and TRBJ2-1, with 12 bases fitting TRBD1. The CDR3 consists of 16 residues. Germline trimming cut 3 bases from V and 8 bases from J; bases unmatched to any gene: 7. Germline CDR1 and CDR2: KGHDR and SFDVKD. DNA of the CDR3: TGTGCCACCAGTGATGGGGGACAGGGGGCGGACCATGAGCAGTTCTTC. Amino acid sequence: CATSDGGQGADHEQFF.

The CDR3 region has the DNA TGTGCCAGCAGCTCCGGGACAGAAACCTACGAGCAGTACTTC. Translated, it gives CASSSGTETYEQYF. V and J are TRBV7-2 and TRBJ2-7, with 7 nucleotides matching TRBD1. From germline, CDR1 is SGHTA and CDR2 FQGNSA. The V and J ends lost 4 bases and 2 bases, in that order; junction bases with no gene match: 5. This CDR3 is built from 14 residues. The full variable domain, rest sourced from reference TRBV7-2 and TRBJ2-7, is GAGVSQSPSNKVTEKGKDVELRCDPISGHTALYWYRQSLGQGLEFLIYFQGNSAPDKSGLPSDRFSAERTGGSVSTLTIQRTQQEDSAVYLCASSSGTETYEQYFGPGTRLTVT.

This clone was recorded at least ten times. The DNA of the CDR3 is TGCAGGGGAGCGGGGGGAAGCACAGATACGCAGTATTTT. Protein sequence: CRGAGGSTDTQYF. The chain is built from TRBV29-1 and TRBJ2-3, with TRBD2 identical over 9 bases. Germline assignment: CDR1 SQVTM and CDR2 ANQGSEA. The CDR3 sequence is 13 residues long.

This chain joins TRBV7-9 and TRBJ1-3, with 7 bases matching TRBD1. The CDR3 has 15 amino acids. Trimming took 5 bases from V and 4 from J; bases not matched to a gene: 8. The germline V gene encodes CDR1 SEHNR and CDR2 FQNEAQ (reference sequence). CDR3 protein: CASSAGTATGNTIYF. CDR3 DNA sequence: TGTGCCAGCAGCGCCGGGACAGCCACAGGAAACACCATATATTTT.

This chain links TRBV7-3 with TRBJ1-5, with 8 bases that match TRBD1. V lost 5 bases and J lost 7; bases outside the gene matches: 10. This CDR3 is 15 amino acids long. Germline CDR1 SGHTA, CDR2 FQGTGA. The CDR3 loop is CASSEGDRPGQPQHF. For the CDR3, the DNA is TGTGCCAGCAGCGAGGGGGACAGGCCGGGGCAGCCCCAGCATTTT.

CDR3 amino acids: CASSSQGVRNYGYTF. The CDR3 nucleotides read TGTGCCAGCAGTTCACAGGGTGTAAGGAACTATGGCTACACCTTC. V gene TRBV6-5 combines with J gene TRBJ1-2, with D maybe TRBD1 (6 bases). The CDR3 sequence is 15 residues long. The ends were cut back, 4 bases at V and 2 bases at J, with 14 bases in the middle. The germline CDR1 and CDR2 sequences are MNHEY and SVGAGI.

The chain couples TRBV4-1 to TRBJ1-4; possible D gene TRBD1, 5 bases. Germline CDR1 reads MGHRA; CDR2 reads YSYEKL. The length of the CDR3 is 15 residues. The V end was cut by 3 bases, the J end by 2 bases, with 10 bases between. For the CDR3, the DNA is TGCGCCAGCAGCCACAGTCGGGGGACTAATGAAAAACTGTTTTTT. It encodes CASSHSRGTNEKLFF.

The chain links TRBV30 to TRBJ1-4; D remains unclear. The CDR3 runs to 14 residues. CDR1 and CDR2 from the germline V gene are GTSNPN and SVGIG (reference sequence). Between the trimmed V and J ends, which lost 2 bases and 8 bases, there was a span of 15 bases. CDR3 sequence (DNA): TGTGCCTGGAGTCGGAGGGAGGTGGGCGAAAAACTGTTTTTT. Its translation: CAWSRREVGEKLFF.

Many counts were recorded for this clone. In the same sample, other DNA sequences code for this CDR3. The chain links TRBV29-1 to TRBJ2-2; no firm D call. Trimming pared 5 bases from V and 3 bases from J, leaving 4 bases between. The CDR3 runs to 11 residues. The germline V gene encodes CDR1 SQVTM and CDR2 ANQGSEA. CDR3 in DNA: TGCAGCGTTCGGGACACCGGGGAGCTGTTTTTT. Translated, it gives CSVRDTGELFF.

The chain has TRBV3-1 (or the pseudogene TRBV3-2) and TRBJ1-4; 10 bases are a match to TRBD1. The CDR3 is 14 amino acids. The ends lost 5 bases at V and 7 bases at J; junction bases unmatched: 4. CDR1 and CDR2 (germline): LGHDT, YNNKEL (reference sequence). CDR3 bases: TGTGCCAGCAGCAGGACAGGGGGAAGTGAAAAACTGTTTTTT. Its translation is CASSRTGGSEKLFF.

The chain links TRBV29-1 to TRBJ2-1; 9 nucleotides line up with TRBD1. This CDR3 spans 16 amino acids. Trimming took 7 bases from V and 3 from J; bases not matched to a gene: 13. Per germline, CDR1 SQVTM and CDR2 ANQGSEA. CDR3 region: CSAKTEDRGRYNEQFF. The CDR3 DNA reads as TGCAGCGCCAAAACGGAGGACAGGGGACGCTACAATGAGCAGTTCTTC.

Concerning this clone itself: At the DNA level, this CDR3 is encoded by other sequences in the same sample as well. The chain carries TRBV20-1 and TRBJ1-1; no clear D. Per the germline V gene, CDR1 is DFQATT and CDR2 is SNEGSKA (reference sequence). The CDR3 contains 10 residues. The germline V and J ends were trimmed by 6 bases and 5 bases, with 7 bases remaining between them. The CDR3: CSAGGTEAFF. The CDR3 DNA follows: TGCAGTGCCGGAGGAACTGAAGCTTTCTTT.

This sequence joins TRBV30 and TRBJ1-5; D possibly corresponds to TRBD1 (5 bases). V lost 5 bases, J lost 7 bases, and 12 bases lay in between. The V gene's germline CDR1 is GTSNPN and CDR2 SVGIG (reference sequence). The CDR3 consists of 12 residues. The chain's CDR3 is CAWGRVGQPQHF. DNA for the CDR3: TGTGCCTGGGGCAGGGTTGGCCAGCCCCAGCATTTT.

The chain joins TRBV18 to TRBJ2-2; TRBD1 is a possible D gene (6 bases). Trimming removed 1 base at V and 11 bases at J, with 11 bases between. Germline CDR1 KGHSH, CDR2 LQKENI. CDR3 size: 13 residues. The CDR3 protein is CASSPRDTKELFF. The DNA of the CDR3 is TGTGCCAGCTCACCACGGGACACCAAAGAGCTGTTTTTT.